The 14 T cell receptor beta chains listed next were all sequenced from one sample in a study of T cell responses to AZD1222 COVID-19 vaccine. The assay was immunoSEQ multiplex PCR, and TCRdb's table has in-frame clones only and misses some. The table has about 110,000 clones, about 90% seen once. The sample here was peripheral blood, taken on day 0 of AZD1222 vaccination. Source of these receptors: an adult in good health.

The genes are TRBV6-1 and TRBJ1-5; D uncertain. This CDR3 contains 14 residues. Germline lookup yields CDR1 MNHNS and CDR2 SASEGT. V was shortened by 1 base and J by 5 bases, with 9 bases between the two germline ends. CDR3 loop: CASSEVGGDQPQHF. The CDR3, as DNA: TGTGCCAGCAGTGAAGTAGGTGGTGATCAGCCCCAGCATTTT.

The chain has TRBV25-1 and TRBJ1-6; 8 positions match TRBD1. CDR3 length equals 17 residues. Germline V gene sequence: CDR1 MGHDK, CDR2 SYGVNS. The junction had 9 bases not matched to a gene; V was cut back by 4 bases and J by 4 bases. As DNA, the CDR3 is TGTGCCAGCAGTGCCTCGACAGGGGCCGTTTATAATTCACCCCTCCACTTT. Residues: CASSASTGAVYNSPLHF.

The rearrangement links TRBV12-3 or TRBV12-4 to TRBJ2-2; TRBD1 matches 7 bases. The CDR3 contains 13 residues. The trim removed 6 bases at V and 4 bases at J, leaving 2 bases unmatched. This CDR3 is CASRNRGTGELFF. In nucleotides, the CDR3 is TGTGCCAGCAGGAACAGGGGCACCGGGGAGCTGTTTTTT.

V usage is TRBV10-1 and J usage is TRBJ2-2; the D is unclear. CDR1 is WNHNN, CDR2 SYGVQD, per germline (reference sequence). Trimming took off 0 bases at V and 1 base at J, with 9 bases between the two ends. The CDR3 sequence is 16 residues long. Here the CDR3 DNA reads TGCGCCAGCAGTGAGTCAAGTAGCCAGAACACCGGGGAGCTGTTTTTT. It is translated as CASSESSSQNTGELFF.

The chain is built from TRBV19 and TRBJ1-4; TRBD1 might be the D (6 bases). The ends were cut back, 7 bases at V and 5 bases at J, with 20 bases in the middle. CDR1 and CDR2 (germline): LNHDA, SQIVND (reference sequence). CDR3 size: 16 residues. The CDR3 DNA is TGTGCCAGTACCCTCTCCCTCCGGGACAAGAATGAAAAACTGTTTTTT. The encoded protein is CASTLSLRDKNEKLFF.

With regard to this clone: Different DNA sequences within this sample yield the same CDR3. The J gene is TRBJ1-6, the V gene TRBV28, with TRBD1 matching 7 bases. With V trimmed by 8 bases and J by 10 bases, 8 bases remained unmatched. CDR1 and CDR2 from the germline V gene are MDHEN and SYDVKM. There are 13 residues in the CDR3. CDR3 in DNA: TGTGCCAGCCAAGGCGACAGGGAGTCACCCCTCCACTTT. Its translation: CASQGDRESPLHF. Full variable domain (rest looked up from reference TRBV28 and TRBJ1-6): DVKVTQSSRYLVKRTGEKVFLECVQDMDHENMFWYRQDPGLGLRLIYFSYDVKMKEKGDIPEGYSVSREKKERFSLILESASTNQTSMYLCASQGDRESPLHFGNGTRLTVT.

This chain uses TRBV7-9 with TRBJ2-7; D is perhaps TRBD2 (7 bases). There are 15 residues in the CDR3. Germline values: CDR1 SEHNR, CDR2 FQNEAQ (reference sequence). V was cut by 5 bases and J by 0 bases, with 14 bases left in between. CDR3 protein: CASSPRGGVSYEQYF. The CDR3 DNA is TGTGCCAGCAGCCCCCGAGGGGGGGTCTCCTACGAGCAGTACTTC.

This clone showed up just once. This rearrangement joins TRBV11-3 to TRBJ2-2; TRBD1 matches 7 bases. The CDR3 length is 15 residues. Germline loops: CDR1 SGHNT, CDR2 YENEEA. The junction had 1 base not matched to a gene; V was cut back by 3 bases and J by 0 bases. The CDR3 region is CASSLGQPNTGELFF. For the CDR3, the DNA is TGTGCCAGCAGCTTGGGACAGCCGAACACCGGGGAGCTGTTTTTT.

V usage is TRBV24-1 and J usage is TRBJ2-4; D is ambiguous. The CDR3 has 15 residues. V lost 1 base and J lost 5, with 11 bases in between. Germline assignment: CDR1 KGHDR and CDR2 SFDVKD. CDR3 nucleotide sequence: TGTGCCACCAGTGATTTCTACGACCGCCAAAACATTCAGTACTTC. It yields the protein CATSDFYDRQNIQYF.

The chain is built from TRBV27 and TRBJ2-7; D is undetermined. Germline V lookup: CDR1 MNHEY, CDR2 SMNVEV (reference sequence). The CDR3 consists of 13 residues. Between the trimmed V and J ends, which lost 5 bases and 0 bases, there was a span of 8 bases. The CDR3 bases are TGTGCCAGCAGTCCCCTACTCTCCTACGAGCAGTACTTC. The encoded protein is CASSPLLSYEQYF.

The chain recombines TRBV11-2 with TRBJ2-7; 7 bases agree with TRBD1. The germline gives CDR1 SGHAT, CDR2 FQNNGV. The CDR3 loop spans 15 amino acids. V gave up 5 bases and J gave up 4 bases; unmatched junction bases: 11. Here the CDR3 reads CASSPRQGSTYEQYF. The CDR3 nucleotides read TGTGCCAGCAGCCCCAGACAGGGTAGTACGTACGAGCAGTACTTC.

The chain is built from TRBV6-4 and TRBJ2-3, with D unresolved. The germline CDR1 and CDR2 sequences are MRHNA and SNTAGT. Trimming took off 4 bases at V and 0 bases at J, with 11 bases between the two ends. The CDR3 contains 15 residues. CDR3 coding DNA: TGTGCCAGCAGTGTTGCGGAACGAAGCACAGATACGCAGTATTTT. Translated: CASSVAERSTDTQYF.

The chain combines TRBV5-1 with TRBJ2-5, with 8 bases matching TRBD1. The length of the CDR3 is 14 residues. V lost 1 base and J lost 4; bases outside the gene matches: 3. CDR1 SGHRS and CDR2 YFSETQ come from the germline V gene. CDR3 region: CASSLKQGGETQYF. The CDR3 DNA sequence: TGCGCCAGCAGCTTGAAACAGGGGGGAGAGACCCAGTACTTC.

The chain is built from TRBV5-1 and TRBJ1-3; D ambiguous. The CDR3 contains 15 residues. CDR1 and CDR2 (germline): SGHRS, YFSETQ. V was trimmed by 1 base and J by 0 bases, leaving 8 bases between them. CDR3 residues: CASSLMGDSGNTIYF. The CDR3 DNA reads TGCGCCAGCAGCTTGATGGGTGACTCTGGAAACACCATATATTTT.